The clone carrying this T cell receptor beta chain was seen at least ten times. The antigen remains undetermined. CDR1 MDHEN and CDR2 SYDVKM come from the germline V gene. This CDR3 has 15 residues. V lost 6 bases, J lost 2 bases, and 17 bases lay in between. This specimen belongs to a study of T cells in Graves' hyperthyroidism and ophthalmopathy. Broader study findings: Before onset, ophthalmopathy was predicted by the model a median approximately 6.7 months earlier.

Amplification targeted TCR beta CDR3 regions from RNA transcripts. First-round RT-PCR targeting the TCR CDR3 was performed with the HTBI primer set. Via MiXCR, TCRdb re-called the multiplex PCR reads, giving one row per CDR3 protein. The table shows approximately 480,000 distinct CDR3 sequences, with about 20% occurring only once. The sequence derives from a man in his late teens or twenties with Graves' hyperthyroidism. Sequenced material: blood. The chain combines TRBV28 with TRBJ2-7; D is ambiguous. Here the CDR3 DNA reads TGTGCCAGCAGCCCTCGATCTACTATTACCTACGAGCAGTACTTC. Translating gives CASSPRSTITYEQYF.